This T cell receptor (beta chain) is drawn from a study of T-cell memory formation after mild COVID-19. This clonotype has more than one count but fewer than ten. TCRdb re-called the 5' RACE reads with MiXCR, one entry per CDR3 protein. The sample lists a few hundred thousand distinct CDR3 sequences; around 27% were seen once. Germline V gene sequence: CDR1 MNHEY, CDR2 SVGAGI. V was pared by 6 bases and J by 6 bases, with 12 bases between. This CDR3 comprises 13 residues. Sequencing was done on a sample of PBMCs or a T cell subset sorted from them (not recorded which). J is TRBJ2-1 and V is TRBV6-5; D is possibly TRBD1 (5 bases). The clonotype was recovered from an adult woman who had mild COVID-19 (a few samples of this study predate the infection). Cell type and time point are not known. CDR3 in DNA: TGTGCCAGCAGACAGGAATTGGGCAATGAGCAGTTCTTC. Its protein product is CASRQELGNEQFF.